The 2 T cell receptor beta chains listed next were all sequenced from one sample in a study of molecular identifiers for immune sequencing clone quantification. TCRdb analysed the PCR reads with MiXCR anew, one entry per CDR3 protein. This repertoire shows over 600,000 distinct CDR3 sequences, 20% found once; its top ten account for roughly 0.85%. The specimen was naive CD8+ T cells from blood, with Jurkat cell RNA spiked in. The sample's subset: FACS-sorted CD8+CD4-CCR7+CD45RA+ naive T cells. The source of these receptors is a human donor in good health. Some libraries in this study had Jurkat cell RNA spiked in.

This clonotype has at least ten counts. This chain connects TRBV30 to TRBJ2-1; TRBD1 agrees at 8 bases. Germline trimming cut 5 bases from V and 9 bases from J; bases unmatched to any gene: 9. This CDR3 comprises 13 residues. In germline, CDR1 is GTSNPN, CDR2 SVGIG (reference sequence). The CDR3 nucleotides read TGTGCCTGGGAGGCAGGGGGCTACGGTGAGCAGTTCTTC. Translating it yields CAWEAGGYGEQFF.

Points on this clonotype: Since a much larger clone is just one base distant, this may be a read error. V is TRBV6-6 and J is TRBJ1-1; possible D gene TRBD1, 5 bases. The CDR3 has 15 residues. Germline V lookup: CDR1 MNHNY, CDR2 SVGAGI (reference sequence). This CDR3 reads CASSIVGGVNTETFF. For the CDR3, the DNA is TGTGCCAGCAGTATAGTGGGAGGGGTCAACACTGAAACTTTCTTT.